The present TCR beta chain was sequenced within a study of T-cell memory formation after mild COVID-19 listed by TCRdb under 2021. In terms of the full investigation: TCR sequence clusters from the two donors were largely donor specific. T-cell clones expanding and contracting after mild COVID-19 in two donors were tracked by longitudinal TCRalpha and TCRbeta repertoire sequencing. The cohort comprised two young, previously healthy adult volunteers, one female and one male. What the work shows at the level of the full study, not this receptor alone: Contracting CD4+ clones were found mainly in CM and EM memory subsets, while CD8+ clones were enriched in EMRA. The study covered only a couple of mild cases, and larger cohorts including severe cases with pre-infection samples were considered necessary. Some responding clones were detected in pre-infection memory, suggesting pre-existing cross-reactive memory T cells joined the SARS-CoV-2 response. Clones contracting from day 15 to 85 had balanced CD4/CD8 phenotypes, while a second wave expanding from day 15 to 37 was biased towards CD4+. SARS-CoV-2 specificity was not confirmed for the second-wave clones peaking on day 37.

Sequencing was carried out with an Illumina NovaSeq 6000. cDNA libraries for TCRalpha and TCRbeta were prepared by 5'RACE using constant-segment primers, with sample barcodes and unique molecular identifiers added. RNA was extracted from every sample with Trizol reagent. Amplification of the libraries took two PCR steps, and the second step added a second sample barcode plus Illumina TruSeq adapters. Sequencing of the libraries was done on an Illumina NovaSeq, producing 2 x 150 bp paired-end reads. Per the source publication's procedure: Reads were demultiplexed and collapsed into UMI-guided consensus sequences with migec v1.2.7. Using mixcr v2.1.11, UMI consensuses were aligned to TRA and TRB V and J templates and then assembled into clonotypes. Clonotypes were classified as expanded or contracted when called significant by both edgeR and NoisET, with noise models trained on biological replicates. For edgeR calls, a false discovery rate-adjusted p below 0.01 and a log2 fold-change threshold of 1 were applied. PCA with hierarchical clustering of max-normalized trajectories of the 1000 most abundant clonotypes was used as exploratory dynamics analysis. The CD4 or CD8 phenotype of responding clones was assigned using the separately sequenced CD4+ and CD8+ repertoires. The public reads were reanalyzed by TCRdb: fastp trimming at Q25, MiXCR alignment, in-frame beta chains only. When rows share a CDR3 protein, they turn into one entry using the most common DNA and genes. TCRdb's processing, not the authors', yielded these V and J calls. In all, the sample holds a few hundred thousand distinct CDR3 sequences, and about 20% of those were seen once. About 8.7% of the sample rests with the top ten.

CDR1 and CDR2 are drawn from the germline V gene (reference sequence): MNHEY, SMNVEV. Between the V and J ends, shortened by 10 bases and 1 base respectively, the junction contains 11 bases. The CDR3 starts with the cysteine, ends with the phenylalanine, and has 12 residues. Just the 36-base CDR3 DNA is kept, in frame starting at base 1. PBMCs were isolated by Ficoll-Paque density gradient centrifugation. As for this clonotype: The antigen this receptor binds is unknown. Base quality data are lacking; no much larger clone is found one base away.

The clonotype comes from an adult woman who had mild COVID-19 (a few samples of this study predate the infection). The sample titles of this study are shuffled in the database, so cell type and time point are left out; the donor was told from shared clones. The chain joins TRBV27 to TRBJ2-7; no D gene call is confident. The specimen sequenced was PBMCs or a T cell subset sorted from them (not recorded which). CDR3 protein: CAIGRRSYEQYF. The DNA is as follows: TGTGCCATCGGACGGCGATCCTACGAGCAGTACTTC.